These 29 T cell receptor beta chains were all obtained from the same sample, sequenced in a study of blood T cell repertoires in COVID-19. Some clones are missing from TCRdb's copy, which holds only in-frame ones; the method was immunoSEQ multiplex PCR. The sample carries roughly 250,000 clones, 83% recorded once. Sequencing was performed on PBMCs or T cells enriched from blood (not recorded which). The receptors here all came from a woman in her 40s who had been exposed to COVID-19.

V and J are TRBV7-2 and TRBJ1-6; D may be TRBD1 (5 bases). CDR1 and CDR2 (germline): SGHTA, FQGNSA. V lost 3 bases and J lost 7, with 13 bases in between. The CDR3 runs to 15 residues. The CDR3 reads CASSFQGGENSPLHF. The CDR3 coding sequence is TGTGCCAGCAGCTTTCAGGGTGGGGAAAATTCACCCCTCCACTTT.

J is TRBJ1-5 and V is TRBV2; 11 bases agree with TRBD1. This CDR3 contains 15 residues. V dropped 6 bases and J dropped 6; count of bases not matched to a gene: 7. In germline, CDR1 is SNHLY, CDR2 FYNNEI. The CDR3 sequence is CASSRTGGGSQPQHF. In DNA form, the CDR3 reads TGTGCCAGCAGCAGGACAGGGGGCGGGAGTCAGCCCCAGCATTTT. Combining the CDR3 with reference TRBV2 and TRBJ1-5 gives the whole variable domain EPEVTQTPSHQVTQMGQEVILRCVPISNHLYFYWYRQILGQKVEFLVSFYNNEISEKSEIFDDQFSVERPDGSNFTLKIRSTKLEDSAMYFCASSRTGGGSQPQHFGDGTRLSIL.

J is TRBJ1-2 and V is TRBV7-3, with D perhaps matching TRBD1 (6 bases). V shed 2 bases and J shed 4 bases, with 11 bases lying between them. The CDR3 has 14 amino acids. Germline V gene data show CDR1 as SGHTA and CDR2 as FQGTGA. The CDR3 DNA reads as TGTGCCAGCAGCTTAGGGACACTTCCCTATGGCTACACCTTC. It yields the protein CASSLGTLPYGYTF.

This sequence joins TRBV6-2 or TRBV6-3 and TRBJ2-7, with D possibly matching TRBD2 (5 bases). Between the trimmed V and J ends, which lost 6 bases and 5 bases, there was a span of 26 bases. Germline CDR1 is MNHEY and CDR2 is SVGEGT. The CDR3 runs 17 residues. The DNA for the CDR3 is TGTGCCAGCAGCCCTCACCCCACAGAAATGGGGAGCCACGAGCAGTACTTC. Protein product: CASSPHPTEMGSHEQYF.

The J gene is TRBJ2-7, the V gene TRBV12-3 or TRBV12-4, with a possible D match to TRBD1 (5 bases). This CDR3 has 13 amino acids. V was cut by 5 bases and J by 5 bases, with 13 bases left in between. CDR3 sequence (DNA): TGTGCCAGCAGTCCCCTACGACAGCACGAGCAGTACTTC. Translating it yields CASSPLRQHEQYF.

CDR3 in amino acids: CASSIASGGHYNEQFF. CDR3 nucleotide sequence: TGTGCCAGTAGTATAGCCTCAGGGGGCCATTACAATGAGCAGTTCTTC. The chain is built from TRBV19 and TRBJ2-1; 8 nucleotides match TRBD1. Germline lookup yields CDR1 LNHDA and CDR2 SQIVND (reference sequence). J lost 4 bases, V lost 1 base, and 6 bases had no gene match. The CDR3 has 16 amino acids.

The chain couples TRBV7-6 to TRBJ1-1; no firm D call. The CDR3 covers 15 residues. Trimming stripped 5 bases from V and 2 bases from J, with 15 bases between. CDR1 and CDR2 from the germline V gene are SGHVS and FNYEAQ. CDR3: CASSPVPGSNTEAFF. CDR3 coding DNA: TGTGCCAGCAGCCCAGTCCCAGGAAGCAACACTGAAGCTTTCTTT.

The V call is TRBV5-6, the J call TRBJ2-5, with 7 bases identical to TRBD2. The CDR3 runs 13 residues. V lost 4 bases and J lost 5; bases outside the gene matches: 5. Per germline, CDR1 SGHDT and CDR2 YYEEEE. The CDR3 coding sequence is TGTGCCAGCAGCCGGAGGGGAGGGGAGACCCAGTACTTC. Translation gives CASSRRGGETQYF.

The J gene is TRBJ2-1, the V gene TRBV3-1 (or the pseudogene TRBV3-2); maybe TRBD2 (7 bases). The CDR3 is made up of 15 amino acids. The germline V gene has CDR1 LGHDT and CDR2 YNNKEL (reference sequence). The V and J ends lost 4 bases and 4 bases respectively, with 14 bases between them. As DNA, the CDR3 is TGTGCCAGCAGCCCCCTGGGGGGGGCATACAATGAGCAGTTCTTC. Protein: CASSPLGGAYNEQFF.

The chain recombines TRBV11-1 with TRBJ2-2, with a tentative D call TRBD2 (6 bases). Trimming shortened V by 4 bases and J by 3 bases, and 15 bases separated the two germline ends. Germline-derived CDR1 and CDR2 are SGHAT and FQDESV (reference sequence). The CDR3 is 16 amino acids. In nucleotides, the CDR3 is TGTGCCAGCAGCTCCTCACGGGGGTGGGACACCGGGGAGCTGTTTTTT. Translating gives CASSSSRGWDTGELFF.

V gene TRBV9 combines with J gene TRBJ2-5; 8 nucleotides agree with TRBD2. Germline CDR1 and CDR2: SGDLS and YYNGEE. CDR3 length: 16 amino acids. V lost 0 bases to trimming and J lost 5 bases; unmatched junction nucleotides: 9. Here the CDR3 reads CASSVGSGGRAETQYF. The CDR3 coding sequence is TGTGCCAGCAGCGTAGGCAGCGGGGGACGGGCGGAGACCCAGTACTTC.

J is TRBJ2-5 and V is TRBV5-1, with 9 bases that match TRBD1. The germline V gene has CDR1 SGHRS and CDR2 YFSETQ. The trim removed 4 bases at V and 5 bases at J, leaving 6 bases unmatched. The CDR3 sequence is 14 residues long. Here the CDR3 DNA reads TGCGCCAGCAGCCCTGGGACAGGGACGGAGACCCAGTACTTC. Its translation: CASSPGTGTETQYF. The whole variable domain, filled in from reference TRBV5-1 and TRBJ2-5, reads KAGVTQTPRYLIKTRGQQVTLSCSPISGHRSVSWYQQTPGQGLQFLFEYFSETQRNKGNFPGRFSGRQFSNSRSEMNVSTLELGDSALYLCASSPGTGTETQYFGPGTRLLVL.

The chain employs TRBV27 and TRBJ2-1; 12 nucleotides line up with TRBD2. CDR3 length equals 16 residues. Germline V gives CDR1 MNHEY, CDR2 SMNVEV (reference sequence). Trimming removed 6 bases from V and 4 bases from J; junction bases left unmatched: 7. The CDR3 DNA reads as TGTGCCAGCAGCCCGGCGACTAGCGGGGGTTACAATGAGCAGTTCTTC. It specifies CASSPATSGGYNEQFF.

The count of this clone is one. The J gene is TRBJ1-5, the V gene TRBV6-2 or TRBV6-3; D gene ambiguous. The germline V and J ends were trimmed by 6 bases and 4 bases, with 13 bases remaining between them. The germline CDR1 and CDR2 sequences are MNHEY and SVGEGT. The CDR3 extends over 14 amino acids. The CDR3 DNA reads TGTGCCAGCAGCGGCCGGCGGGGAAATCAGCCCCAGCATTTT. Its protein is CASSGRRGNQPQHF.

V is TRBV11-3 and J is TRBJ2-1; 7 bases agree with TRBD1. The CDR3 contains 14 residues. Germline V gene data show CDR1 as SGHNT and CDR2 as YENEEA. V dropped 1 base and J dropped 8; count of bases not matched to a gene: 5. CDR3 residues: CASSLADRAHEQFF. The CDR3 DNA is TGTGCCAGCAGCTTAGCCGACAGGGCTCATGAGCAGTTCTTC. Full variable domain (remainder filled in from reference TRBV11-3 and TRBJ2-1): EAGVVQSPRYKIIEKKQPVAFWCNPISGHNTLYWYLQNLGQGPELLIRYENEEAVDDSQLPKDRFSAERLKGVDSTLKIQPAELGDSAVYLCASSLADRAHEQFFGPGTRLTVL.

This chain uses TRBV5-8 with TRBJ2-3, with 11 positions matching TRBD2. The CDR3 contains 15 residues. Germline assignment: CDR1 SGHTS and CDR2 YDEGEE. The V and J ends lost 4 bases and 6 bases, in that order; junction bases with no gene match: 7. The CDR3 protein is CASSPRPSGGDTQYF. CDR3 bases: TGTGCCAGCAGCCCGCGGCCTAGCGGGGGGGATACGCAGTATTTT.

As DNA, the CDR3 is TGTGCCAGCAGTCCCCTACAGGGGTGGGGCTACACCTTC. It specifies CASSPLQGWGYTF. The chain employs TRBV28 and TRBJ1-2, with 7 positions matching TRBD1. The CDR3 has 13 amino acids. With 5 bases clipped from V and 8 bases from J, the junction kept 8 bases outside the gene matches. Germline V gives CDR1 MDHEN, CDR2 SYDVKM.

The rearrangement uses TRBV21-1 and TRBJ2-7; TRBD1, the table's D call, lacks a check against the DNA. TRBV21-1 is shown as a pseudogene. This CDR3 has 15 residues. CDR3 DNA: TGTGCCAGCAGCAAAGAAAAGGGGGCCGACTACGAGCAGTACTTC. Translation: CASSKEKGADYEQYF.

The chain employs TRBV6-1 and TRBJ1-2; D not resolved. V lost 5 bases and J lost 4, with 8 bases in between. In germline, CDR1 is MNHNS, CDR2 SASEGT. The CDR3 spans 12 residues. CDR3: CASSSAAYGYTF. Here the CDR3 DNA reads TGTGCCAGCAGTTCGGCGGCCTATGGCTACACCTTC.

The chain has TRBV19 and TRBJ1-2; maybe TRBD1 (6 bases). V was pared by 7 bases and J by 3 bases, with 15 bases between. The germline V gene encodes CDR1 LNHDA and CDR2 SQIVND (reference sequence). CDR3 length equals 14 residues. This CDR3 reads CASIERGSYYGYTF. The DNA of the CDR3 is TGTGCCAGTATCGAGAGGGGGTCCTACTATGGCTACACCTTC.

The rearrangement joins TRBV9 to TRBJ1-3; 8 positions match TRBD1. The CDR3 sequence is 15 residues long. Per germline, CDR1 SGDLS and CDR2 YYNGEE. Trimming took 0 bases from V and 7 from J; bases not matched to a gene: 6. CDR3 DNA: TGTGCCAGCAGCGTAGAGGGACAGGTCGGGAACACCATATATTTT. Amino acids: CASSVEGQVGNTIYF.

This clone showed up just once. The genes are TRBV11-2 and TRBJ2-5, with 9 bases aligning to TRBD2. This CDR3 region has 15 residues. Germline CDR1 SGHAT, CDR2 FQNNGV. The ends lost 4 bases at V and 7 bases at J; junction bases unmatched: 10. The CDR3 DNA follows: TGTGCCAGCAGCTACGGGACTAGCCGCTTGGGGACCCAGTACTTC. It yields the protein CASSYGTSRLGTQYF.

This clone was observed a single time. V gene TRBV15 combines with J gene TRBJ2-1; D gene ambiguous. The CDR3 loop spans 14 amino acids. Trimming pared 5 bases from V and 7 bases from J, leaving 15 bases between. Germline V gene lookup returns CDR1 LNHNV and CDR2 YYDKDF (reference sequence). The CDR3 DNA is TGTGCCACCAGCTCAACAGACACAAGAAATGAGCAGTTCTTC. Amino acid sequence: CATSSTDTRNEQFF.

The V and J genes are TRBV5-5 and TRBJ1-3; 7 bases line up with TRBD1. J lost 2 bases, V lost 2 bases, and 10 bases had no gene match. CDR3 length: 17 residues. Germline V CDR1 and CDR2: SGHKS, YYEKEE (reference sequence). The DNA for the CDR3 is TGTGCCAGCAGCTTTGTCGGTGACAGGGTTGCTGGAAACACCATATATTTT. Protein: CASSFVGDRVAGNTIYF.

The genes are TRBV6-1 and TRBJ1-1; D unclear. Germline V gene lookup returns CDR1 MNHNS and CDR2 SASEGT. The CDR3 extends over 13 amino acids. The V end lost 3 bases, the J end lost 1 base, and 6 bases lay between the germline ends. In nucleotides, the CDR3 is TGTGCCAGCAGTGAGTACAGGAACACTGAAGCTTTCTTT. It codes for CASSEYRNTEAFF.

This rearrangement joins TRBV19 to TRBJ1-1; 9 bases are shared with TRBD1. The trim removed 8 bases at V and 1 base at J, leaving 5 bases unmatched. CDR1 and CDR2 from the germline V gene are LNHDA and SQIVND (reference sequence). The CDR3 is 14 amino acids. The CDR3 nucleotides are TGTGCCAGTTTACAGGGGGCAGGGAACACTGAAGCTTTCTTT. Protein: CASLQGAGNTEAFF.

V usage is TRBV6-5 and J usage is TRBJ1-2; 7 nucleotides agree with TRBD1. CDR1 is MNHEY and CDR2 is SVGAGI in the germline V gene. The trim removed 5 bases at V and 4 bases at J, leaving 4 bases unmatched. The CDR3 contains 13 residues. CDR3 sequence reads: CASSMDRSYGYTF. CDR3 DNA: TGTGCCAGCAGTATGGACAGGAGCTATGGCTACACCTTC.

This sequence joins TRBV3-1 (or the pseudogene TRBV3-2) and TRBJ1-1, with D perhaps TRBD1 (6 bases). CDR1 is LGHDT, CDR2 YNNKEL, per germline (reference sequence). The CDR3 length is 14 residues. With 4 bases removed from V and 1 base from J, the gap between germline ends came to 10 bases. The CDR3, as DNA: TGTGCCAGCAGCCCAGGGGCGAAGAACACTGAAGCTTTCTTT. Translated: CASSPGAKNTEAFF.

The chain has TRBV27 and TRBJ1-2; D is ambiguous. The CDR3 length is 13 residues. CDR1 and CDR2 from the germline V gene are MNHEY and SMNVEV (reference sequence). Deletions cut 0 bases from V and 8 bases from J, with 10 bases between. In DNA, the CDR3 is TGTGCCAGCAGTTTATCGGCGGGGTTGGGCTACACCTTC. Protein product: CASSLSAGLGYTF.